This TCR beta chain was sequenced in a study of T cell repertoires in cytomegalovirus infection. Study at large: An indication of both CMV infection and matching HLA type came from public TCR beta signatures. Study conclusions and caveats: Cumulative frequency (of public TCR beta family members) identified carriers of CMV plus the relevant HLA.

MiXCR, run by TCRdb on the reads, gives a single entry per CDR3 protein. The sample contains fewer than 950,000 distinct CDR3 sequences, less than 35% of which appear only once. Of note for this clonotype: Its specificity is not known.

The starting material was cultured CD8+ T cells from PBMCs, obtained from culture after CMV antigen stimulation. This clonotype was sampled from a human donor in good health (CMV status not recorded). Some clones in this sample may be carry-over from other donors' samples.

The CDR3 loop is CASSPSPGGVEQYV. DNA for the CDR3: TGTGCCAGCAGCCCCAGTCCAGGTGGTGTCGAGCAGTACGTC. The chain employs TRBV7-2 and TRBJ2-7; D is undetermined. V gave up 5 bases and J gave up 6 bases, with 17 bases separating them. The germline gives CDR1 SGHTA, CDR2 FQGNSA. This CDR3 region has 14 residues.